These T cell receptor beta chains were read from a single sample in a study of T cell responses to AZD1222 COVID-19 vaccine. Repertoires were generated with immunoSEQ multiplex PCR, while TCRdb's copy carries only in-frame clones and drops some. Among 150,000 to 200,000 clones, 75% to 90% were seen once, and the ten largest hold around 2.9%. The source was peripheral blood, collected on day 0 of MenACWY control vaccination. All receptors come from an adult in good health. The CDR3 runs from the conserved cysteine through the conserved F or W. The D gene is left open where the match is weak. Clone size is given for some rows only: seen once, a few or many times, or a class if the clone is expanded.

D gene	clone size	J gene	V gene	CDR3 DNA	CDR3 protein
NA	NA	TRBJ1-1	TRBV7-8	TGTGCCAGCAGTTTGGACGGGGTTTACACGGGCGGGAACACTGAAGCTTTCTTT	CASSLDGVYTGGNTEAFF
TRBD2	NA	TRBJ2-7	TRBV15	TGTGCCACCAGCAGAGATCTGGGAGGGTCCTACGAGCAGTACTTC	CATSRDLGGSYEQYF
TRBD1	NA	TRBJ2-3	TRBV27	TGTGCCAGCAGTAGAAACCGGGACAGGGGGCCCGATACGCAGTATTTT	CASSRNRDRGPDTQYF
NA	few	TRBJ1-6	TRBV5-4	TGTGCCAGCAGCTCCGGGGGGCACCTTAATTCACCCCTCCACTTT	CASSSGGHLNSPLHF
NA	NA	TRBJ1-6	TRBV5-6	TGTGCCAGCAGCTGGTCGACAGGCGTGAATTCACCCCTCCACTTT	CASSWSTGVNSPLHF
TRBD1	few	TRBJ2-1	TRBV11-2	TGTGCCAGCAGCTGGGGATCTGGACAGGGGGCCTACAATGAGCAGTTCTTC	CASSWGSGQGAYNEQFF
NA	NA	TRBJ1-5	TRBV6-6	TGTGCCAGCAGCCCGACCAATCAGCCCCAGCATTTT	CASSPTNQPQHF
NA	NA	TRBJ1-2	TRBV2	TGTGCCAGCAGTCCGCCGCAAGGGGGGGCGGTCCTCTATGGCTACACCTTC	CASSPPQGGAVLYGYTF
TRBD1	NA	TRBJ1-1	TRBV18	TGTGCCAGCTCACCCGACAGGGGTGGGTACACTGAAGCTTTCTTT	CASSPDRGGYTEAFF
NA	NA	TRBJ2-1	TRBV7-3	TGTGCCAGCAGCTTAAAGGGGGACGCCTACAATGAGCAGTTCTTC	CASSLKGDAYNEQFF
NA	few	TRBJ1-5	TRBV28	TGTGCCAGCAGTTTGGAACCTCCTAAAGGGCAGCCCCAGCATTTT	CASSLEPPKGQPQHF
NA	NA	TRBJ1-1	TRBV9	TGTGCCAGCAGCCCACAGGGCGGCATGAACACTGAAGCTTTCTTT	CASSPQGGMNTEAFF
NA	NA	TRBJ1-3	TRBV5-6	TGTGCCAGCAGCTACCGGACGGCTGGAAACACCATATATTTT	CASSYRTAGNTIYF
TRBD2	NA	TRBJ2-5	TRBV9	TGTGCCAGCAGCCCCAGGGGTAGCGGGGGGGATATACAAGAGACCCAGTACTTC	CASSPRGSGGDIQETQYF
TRBD2	NA	TRBJ2-7	TRBV11-2	TGTGCCAGCAGCTTACTAGCGGGAGAGCAGTACTTC	CASSLLAGEQYF
TRBD2	once	TRBJ2-1	TRBV9	TGTGCCAGCAGCCCAGTTAGCGGGTTCGGAGCCAATGAGCAGTTCTTC	CASSPVSGFGANEQFF
TRBD1	NA	TRBJ1-2	TRBV27	TGTGCCAGCAGCCCCATGGGACAGGTTGGATTAGGCTACACCTTC	CASSPMGQVGLGYTF
NA	NA	TRBJ2-2	TRBV28	TGTGCCAGCACCTCACTCCTTGGGACCGGGGAGCTGTTTTTT	CASTSLLGTGELFF
NA	once	TRBJ1-3	TRBV6-4	TGTGCCAGCACCCACAGGATCTGGGGAAACACCATATATTTT	CASTHRIWGNTIYF
TRBD2	NA	TRBJ2-7	TRBV28	TGTGCCAGCAGACCCGGGGGGGACGTCTTCTACGAGCAGTACTTC	CASRPGGDVFYEQYF
NA	NA	TRBJ2-3	TRBV9	TGTGCCAGCAGCATCCAGGGGGGGATCACAGATACGCAGTATTTT	CASSIQGGITDTQYF
NA	NA	TRBJ1-6	TRBV6-5	TGTGCCAGCAGCCTAGCGCCTTTCAATTCACCCCTCCACTTT	CASSLAPFNSPLHF
TRBD1	NA	TRBJ1-2	TRBV5-6	TGTGCCAGCAGTCCCGACAGGGTCGATGGCTACACCTTC	CASSPDRVDGYTF
NA	NA	TRBJ2-7	TRBV19	TGTGCCAGTAAGGGTATTGGGTACGAGCAGTACTTC	CASKGIGYEQYF
NA	NA	TRBJ2-1	TRBV5-1	TGCGCCAGCAGCTTGGCAGGGGCGGGGGACTTTGAGCAGTTCTTC	CASSLAGAGDFEQFF
NA	NA	TRBJ1-1	TRBV6-2/TRBV6-3	TGTGCCAGCAGTCTCGACAGCTACACTGAAGCTTTCTTT	CASSLDSYTEAFF
TRBD2	NA	TRBJ2-1	TRBV9	TGTGCCAGCAGCGTAGAAGCGGGGGGGCGCAATGAGCAGTTCTTC	CASSVEAGGRNEQFF
TRBD1	NA	TRBJ1-3	TRBV9	TGTGCCAGCAGCGTAGCCCCTCCAGGGGGCTCTGGAAACACCATATATTTT	CASSVAPPGGSGNTIYF
NA	NA	TRBJ2-7	TRBV30	TGTGCCTGGAGTGTACGCGTGCCCTACGAGCAGTACTTC	CAWSVRVPYEQYF
TRBD2	NA	TRBJ2-1	TRBV7-8	TGTGCCAGCAGCTCCAGGACTAGCGGGAGGGCCGAGAATGAGCAGTTCTTC	CASSSRTSGRAENEQFF
NA	once	TRBJ2-7	TRBV4-2	TGTGCCAGCAGCCAAGCTCGAGCCTACGAGCAGTACTTC	CASSQARAYEQYF
NA	NA	TRBJ2-2	TRBV27	TGTGCCAGCAGTTTATCTTACGGGGACACCGGGGAGCTGTTTTTT	CASSLSYGDTGELFF
NA	NA	TRBJ2-7	TRBV7-3	TGTGCCACCAGGGGCAGGGTTAGATACGAGCAGTACTTC	CATRGRVRYEQYF
TRBD1	NA	TRBJ1-2	TRBV18	TGTGCCAGCGCCCCGGCGACAGGGACTGGTGGCTACACCTTC	CASAPATGTGGYTF
NA	NA	TRBJ1-5	TRBV6-5	TGTGCCAGCAGCCCCCGAAAGAATAGCAATCAGCCCCAGCATTTT	CASSPRKNSNQPQHF
TRBD1	once	TRBJ1-2	TRBV6-5	TGTGCCAGCAACCCGAGACAGGGGGCACGGTATGGCTACACCTTC	CASNPRQGARYGYTF
TRBD1	NA	TRBJ2-7	TRBV7-9	TGTGCCAGCAGCCACCGGGACAGGGTCAACGAGCAGTACTTC	CASSHRDRVNEQYF
TRBD1	NA	TRBJ2-1	TRBV4-2	TGTGCCAGCAGCCGCCGGGGACAGGGCTCCTACAATGAGCAGTTCTTC	CASSRRGQGSYNEQFF
NA	NA	TRBJ2-2	TRBV27	TGTGCCAGCGGTAGACCAAACACCGGGGAGCTGTTTTTT	CASGRPNTGELFF
TRBD1	NA	TRBJ1-2	TRBV6-5	TGTGCCAGCAGTAAAAACCTAGGGGACAGTTATGGCTACACCTTC	CASSKNLGDSYGYTF
TRBD1	NA	TRBJ1-4	TRBV6-5	TGTGCCAGCAGATCAGGGGGAGGAGAAAAACTGTTTTTT	CASRSGGGEKLFF
NA	NA	TRBJ2-1	TRBV19	TGTGCCAGTAGCCCTAGAGGGGGACGGCATGAGCAGTTCTTC	CASSPRGGRHEQFF
NA	NA	TRBJ2-3	TRBV9	TGTGCCAGCAGCCCCCCATCCACAGATACGCAGTATTTT	CASSPPSTDTQYF
TRBD2	NA	TRBJ2-1	TRBV27	TGTGCCAGTGCTAGCGGGACTAACAATGAGCAGTTCTTC	CASASGTNNEQFF
NA	NA	TRBJ1-5	TRBV27	TGTGCCAGCAGTTTATACGGGAGCCAGCCCCAGCATTTT	CASSLYGSQPQHF
TRBD1	NA	TRBJ2-7	TRBV7-8	TGTGCCAGCAGCTGGACCGGGACAGGGTCTAACGAGCAGTACTTC	CASSWTGTGSNEQYF
NA	NA	TRBJ2-7	TRBV5-4	TGTGCCAGCAGCTTGGAACAACACTACGAGCAGTACTTC	CASSLEQHYEQYF
NA	NA	TRBJ1-1	TRBV3-1/TRBV3-2	TGTGCCAGCAGCCAACGAAACACTGAAGCTTTCTTT	CASSQRNTEAFF
NA	NA	TRBJ2-2	TRBV7-2	TGTGCCAGCAGCTTACTCAGGGTAACCGGGGAGCTGTTTTTT	CASSLLRVTGELFF
TRBD1	NA	TRBJ2-2	TRBV5-5	TGTGCCAGCAGCTTGAAGGGGACAGGCCTTACGAACACCGGGGAGCTGTTTTTT	CASSLKGTGLTNTGELFF
TRBD1	once	TRBJ1-2	TRBV5-5	TGTGCCAGCAGCAGGCGACAGGGGAACTATGGCTACACCTTC	CASSRRQGNYGYTF
NA	few	TRBJ2-5	TRBV19	TGTGCCAGTAGTATTCCGGGGCTAGCTGGAGAGACCCAGTACTTC	CASSIPGLAGETQYF
NA	NA	TRBJ2-7	TRBV6-2/TRBV6-3	TGTGCCAGCAGTTACCGGGACAACTCCTACGAGCAGTACTTC	CASSYRDNSYEQYF